The T cell receptor beta chain under discussion was sequenced for a study of blood T cell repertoires in COVID-19 (dated by TCRdb to between 2020 and 2021). As for the study more broadly: Collaborator samples came from the United States, Italy and Spain and covered acute and convalescent phases of COVID-19. Deeply sampled blood TCRbeta repertoires from subjects exposed to, actively infected with, or recovered from COVID-19 were included in the dataset. The sample metadata nearly always contained a de-identified subject ID, COVID-19 status, age in years and sex. Where available, HLA class I and class II types were obtained from metadata supplied by the sample provider rather than from assay-based typing. The samples were drawn from the first 160 participants of the ongoing ImmuneRACE study and from under 1,500 subjects provided by 6 global collaborators. The material from the prospective study consisted of cDNA or gDNA derived from T cells, B-cell-depleted T cells, or PBMCs. A freely available public database, intended as a resource for researchers studying the immune response to SARS-CoV-2, is where the repertoires were released.

Overall results and qualifications from the work: How much clinical and demographic metadata was included differed by source and by participant, and the metadata was provided uncurated.

TCRbeta CDR3 regions were amplified from genomic DNA by means of the immunoSEQ Assay, a bias-controlled multiplex PCR. In the source study's methods: Nucleated cell counts per sample were estimated from amplification of reference gene primers within the assay. To quantify the absolute abundance of each unique TCRbeta CDR3 rearrangement, sequence reads were collapsed and filtered. For each sample, productive Simpson clonality was calculated by taking the square root of Simpson's diversity index across productive rearrangements. TCRdb re-hosts the immuneACCESS table, in-frame sequences only. Its copies lack some clones; in the studies checked, an unresolved V gene accounts for under half of them, and the cause for the rest is not known. The DNA was the basis for D and trimming; V, J and clone size are from that table. For this sample there are about 68,000 clones; 80% to 90% appear just once. The ten largest clones capture under 7% of the sample.

CDR1 and CDR2, looked up from the germline V gene, are SGHTA and FQGNSA. Spanning cysteine to phenylalanine, the CDR3 consists of 15 amino acids. The DNA shown is the 45-base CDR3, in frame from base 1. At the junction V is shortened by 8 bases and J by 8 bases, with 21 bases in between. Collaborating institutions collected whole blood in K2EDTA tubes following their own protocols. For TCRbeta analysis, collaborators shipped samples as frozen whole blood, isolated PBMCs, or DNA extracted from either of those sample types. As for this clone: The antigen it binds to is not known. Per-base quality was not reported, and no clone a single base away is much larger than it.

The rearrangement joined TRBV7-2 to TRBJ1-4; a tentative D call is TRBD1 (6 bases match). The clonotype originates from a man between 45 and 60 years old with active COVID-19. The material sequenced was peripheral blood. The DNA sequence follows: TGTGCCAGCCGGACCCGAGGGGGGGTGGGGGAAAAACTGTTTTTT. Its product reads: CASRTRGGVGEKLFF. The variable domain in full, with residues beyond the CDR3 obtained from the reference TRBV7-2 and TRBJ1-4 genes, is GAGVSQSPSNKVTEKGKDVELRCDPISGHTALYWYRQSLGQGLEFLIYFQGNSAPDKSGLPSDRFSAERTGGSVSTLTIQRTQQEDSAVYLCASRTRGGVGEKLFFGSGTQLSVL.